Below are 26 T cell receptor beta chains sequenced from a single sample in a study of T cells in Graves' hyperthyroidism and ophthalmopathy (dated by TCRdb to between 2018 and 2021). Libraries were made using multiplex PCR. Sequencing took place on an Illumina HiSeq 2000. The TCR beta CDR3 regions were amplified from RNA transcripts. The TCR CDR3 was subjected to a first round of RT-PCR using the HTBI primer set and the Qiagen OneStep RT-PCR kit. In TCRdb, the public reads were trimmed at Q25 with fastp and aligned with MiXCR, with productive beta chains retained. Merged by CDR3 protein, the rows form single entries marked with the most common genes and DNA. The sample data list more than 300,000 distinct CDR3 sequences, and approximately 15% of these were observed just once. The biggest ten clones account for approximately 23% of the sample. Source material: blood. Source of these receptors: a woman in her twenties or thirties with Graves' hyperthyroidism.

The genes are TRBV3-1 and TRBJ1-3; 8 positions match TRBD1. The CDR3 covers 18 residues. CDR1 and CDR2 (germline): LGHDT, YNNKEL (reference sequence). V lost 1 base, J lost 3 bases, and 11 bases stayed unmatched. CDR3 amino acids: CASSQAFQGALRGNTIYF. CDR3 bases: TGTGCCAGCAGCCAAGCCTTCCAGGGGGCGCTTCGTGGAAACACCATATATTTT.

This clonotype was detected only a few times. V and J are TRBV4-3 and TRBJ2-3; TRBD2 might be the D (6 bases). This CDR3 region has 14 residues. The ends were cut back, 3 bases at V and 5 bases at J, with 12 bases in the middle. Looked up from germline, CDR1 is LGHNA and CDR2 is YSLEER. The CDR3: CASSHGQGGDTQYF. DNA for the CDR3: TGCGCCAGCAGCCATGGGCAGGGAGGAGATACGCAGTATTTT.

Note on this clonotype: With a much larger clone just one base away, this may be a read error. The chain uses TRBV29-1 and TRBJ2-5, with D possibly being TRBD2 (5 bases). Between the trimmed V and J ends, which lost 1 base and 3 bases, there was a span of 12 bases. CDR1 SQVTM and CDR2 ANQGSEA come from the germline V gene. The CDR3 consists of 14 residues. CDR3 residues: CSVEGTGGKETQYF. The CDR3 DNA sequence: TGCAGCGTTGAAGGGACTGGCGGAAAAGAGACCCAGTACTTC. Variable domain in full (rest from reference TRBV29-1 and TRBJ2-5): SAVISQKPSRDICQRGTSLTIQCQVDSQVTMMFWYRQQPGQSLTLIATANQGSEATYESGFVIDKFPISRPNLTFSTLTVSNMSPEDSSIYLCSVEGTGGKETQYFGPGTRLLVL.

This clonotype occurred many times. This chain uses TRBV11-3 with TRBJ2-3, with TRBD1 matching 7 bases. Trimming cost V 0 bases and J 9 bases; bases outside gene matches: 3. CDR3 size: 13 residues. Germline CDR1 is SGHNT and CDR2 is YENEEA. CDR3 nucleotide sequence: TGTGCCAGCAGCTTAGACCCACAGGGGACGCAGTATTTT. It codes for CASSLDPQGTQYF.

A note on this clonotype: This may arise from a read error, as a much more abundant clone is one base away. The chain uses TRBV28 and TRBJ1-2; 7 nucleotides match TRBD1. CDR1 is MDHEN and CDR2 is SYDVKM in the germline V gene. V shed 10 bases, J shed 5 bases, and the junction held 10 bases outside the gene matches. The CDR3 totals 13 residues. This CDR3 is CATNRGLKYGYTF. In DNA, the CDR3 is TGTGCCACAAACAGGGGCCTTAAATATGGCTACACCTTC.

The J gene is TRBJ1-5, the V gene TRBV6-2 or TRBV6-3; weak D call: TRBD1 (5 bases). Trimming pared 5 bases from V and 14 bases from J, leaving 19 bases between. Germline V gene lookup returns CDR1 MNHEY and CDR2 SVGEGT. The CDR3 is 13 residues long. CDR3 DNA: TGTGCCAGCAGTGACGGTGACACACAGGTGAAGCATTTT. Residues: CASSDGDTQVKHF.

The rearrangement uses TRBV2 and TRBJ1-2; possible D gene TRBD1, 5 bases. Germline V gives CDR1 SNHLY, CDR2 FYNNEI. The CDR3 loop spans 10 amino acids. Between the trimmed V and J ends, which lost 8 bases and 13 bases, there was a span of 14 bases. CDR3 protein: CASGGVGGTF. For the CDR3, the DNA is TGTGCCAGCGGCGGGGTGGGGGGCACCTTC.

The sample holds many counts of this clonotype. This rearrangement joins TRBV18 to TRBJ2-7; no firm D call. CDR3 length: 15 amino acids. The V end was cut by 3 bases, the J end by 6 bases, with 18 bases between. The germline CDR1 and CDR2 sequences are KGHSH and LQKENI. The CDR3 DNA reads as TGTGCCAGCTCACCGACTCAAGATCGGATTTCCGAGCAGTACTTC. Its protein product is CASSPTQDRISEQYF.

The CDR3 nucleotides read TGCAGTGCTAGAGATCGGGGAAGCCCCTACGAGCAGTACTTC. Translated, it gives CSARDRGSPYEQYF. The J gene is TRBJ2-7, the V gene TRBV20-1; the D gene is possibly TRBD2 (5 bases). The germline CDR1 and CDR2 sequences are DFQATT and SNEGSKA (reference sequence). V lost 0 bases to trimming and J lost 2 bases, with 11 bases between them. This CDR3 is 14 amino acids long.

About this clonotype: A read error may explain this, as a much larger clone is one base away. This chain's CDR3 is CGVESGLGNQPQHF. DNA for the CDR3: TGCGGCGTCGAGTCAGGGCTTGGCAATCAGCCCCAGCATTTT. The chain couples TRBV29-1 to TRBJ1-5, with D perhaps TRBD1 (5 bases). The CDR3 loop spans 14 amino acids. Germline-derived CDR1 and CDR2 are SQVTM and ANQGSEA. Based on the CDR3 plus reference TRBV29-1 and TRBJ1-5, the full variable domain is SAVISQKPSRDICQRGTSLTIQCQVDSQVTMMFWYRQQPGQSLTLIATANQGSEATYESGFVIDKFPISRPNLTFSTLTVSNMSPEDSSIYLCGVESGLGNQPQHFGDGTRLSIL.

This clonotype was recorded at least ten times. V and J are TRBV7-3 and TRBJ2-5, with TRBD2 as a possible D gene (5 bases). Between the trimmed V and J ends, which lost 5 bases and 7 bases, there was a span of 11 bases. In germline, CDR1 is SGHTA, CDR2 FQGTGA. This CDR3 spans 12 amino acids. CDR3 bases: TGTGCCAGCAGCACCCAAGGAGGGACCCAGTACTTC. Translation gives CASSTQGGTQYF.

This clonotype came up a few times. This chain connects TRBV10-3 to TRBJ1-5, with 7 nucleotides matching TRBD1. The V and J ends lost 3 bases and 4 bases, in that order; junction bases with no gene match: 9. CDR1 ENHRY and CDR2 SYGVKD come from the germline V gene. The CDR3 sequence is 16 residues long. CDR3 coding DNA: TGTGCCATCAGTGACCGAGCCGGGACAGCTAATCAGCCCCAGCATTTT. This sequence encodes CAISDRAGTANQPQHF.

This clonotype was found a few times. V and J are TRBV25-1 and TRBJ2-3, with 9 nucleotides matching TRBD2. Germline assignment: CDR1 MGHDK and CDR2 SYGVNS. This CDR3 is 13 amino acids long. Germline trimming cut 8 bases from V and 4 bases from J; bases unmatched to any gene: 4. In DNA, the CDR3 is TGTGCCAGCGGAATAGCGGGGGCAGATACGCAGTATTTT. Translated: CASGIAGADTQYF.

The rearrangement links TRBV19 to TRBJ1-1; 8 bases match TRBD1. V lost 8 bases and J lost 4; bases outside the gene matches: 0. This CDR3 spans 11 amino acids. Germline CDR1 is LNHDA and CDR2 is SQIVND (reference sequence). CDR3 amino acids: CASGQGTEAFF. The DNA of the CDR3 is TGTGCCAGTGGACAGGGCACTGAAGCTTTCTTT.

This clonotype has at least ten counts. The CDR3 region is CASSLSSVIYEQYF. The CDR3 bases are TGCGCCAGCAGCCTGAGTTCAGTAATCTACGAGCAGTACTTC. The V and J genes are TRBV5-1 and TRBJ2-7; no clear D. This CDR3 has 14 residues. Germline V CDR1 and CDR2: SGHRS, YFSETQ. Trimming stripped 4 bases from V and 3 bases from J, with 14 bases between.

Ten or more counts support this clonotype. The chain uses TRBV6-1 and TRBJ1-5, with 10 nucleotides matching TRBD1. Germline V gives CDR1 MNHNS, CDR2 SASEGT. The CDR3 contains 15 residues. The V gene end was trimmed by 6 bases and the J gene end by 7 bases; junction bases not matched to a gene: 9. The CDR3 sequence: CASRAGTGVNQPQHF. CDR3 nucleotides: TGTGCCAGCAGAGCCGGGACAGGGGTTAACCAGCCCCAGCATTTT.

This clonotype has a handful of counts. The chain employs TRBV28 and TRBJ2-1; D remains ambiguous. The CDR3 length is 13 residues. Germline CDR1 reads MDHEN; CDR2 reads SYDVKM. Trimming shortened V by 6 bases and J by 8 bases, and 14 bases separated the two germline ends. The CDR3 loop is CASRFGSSYEQFF. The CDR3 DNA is TGTGCCAGCAGATTTGGGTCCTCCTATGAGCAGTTCTTC.

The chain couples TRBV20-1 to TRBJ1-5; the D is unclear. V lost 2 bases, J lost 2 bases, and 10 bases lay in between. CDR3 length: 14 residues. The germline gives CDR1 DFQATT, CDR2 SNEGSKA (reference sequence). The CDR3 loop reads CSARPDGGNQPQHF. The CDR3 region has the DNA TGCAGTGCTAGACCTGATGGGGGCAATCAGCCCCAGCATTTT.

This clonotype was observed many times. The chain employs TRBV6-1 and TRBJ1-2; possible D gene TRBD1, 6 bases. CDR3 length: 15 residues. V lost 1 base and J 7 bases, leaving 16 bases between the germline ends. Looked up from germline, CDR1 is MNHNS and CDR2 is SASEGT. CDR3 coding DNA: TGTGCCAGCAGTGAAGGGTTCGGGACAAAATTTGGCTACACCTTC. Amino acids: CASSEGFGTKFGYTF.

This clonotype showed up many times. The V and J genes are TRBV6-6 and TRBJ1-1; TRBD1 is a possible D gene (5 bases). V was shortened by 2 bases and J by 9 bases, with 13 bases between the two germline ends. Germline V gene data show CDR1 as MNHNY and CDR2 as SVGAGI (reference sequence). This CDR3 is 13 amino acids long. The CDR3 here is CASSYTGEGKAFF. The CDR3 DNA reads TGTGCCAGCAGTTACACTGGGGAGGGGAAAGCTTTCTTT.

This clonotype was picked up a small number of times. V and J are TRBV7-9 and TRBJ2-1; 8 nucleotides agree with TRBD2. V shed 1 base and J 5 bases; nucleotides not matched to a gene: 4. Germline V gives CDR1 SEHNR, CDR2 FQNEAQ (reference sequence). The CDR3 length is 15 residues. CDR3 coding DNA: TGTGCCAGCAGCTTAGTATGGGGACTAGACAATGAGCAGTTCTTC. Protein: CASSLVWGLDNEQFF.

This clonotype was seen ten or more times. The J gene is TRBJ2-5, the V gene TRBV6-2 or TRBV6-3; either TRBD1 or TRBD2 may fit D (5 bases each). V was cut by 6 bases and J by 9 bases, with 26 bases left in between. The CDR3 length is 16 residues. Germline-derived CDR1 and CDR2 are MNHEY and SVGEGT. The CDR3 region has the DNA TGTGCCAGCAGGGGTCCGGGACCGTCCACTCCGAGGGCCCAGTACTTC. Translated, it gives CASRGPGPSTPRAQYF.

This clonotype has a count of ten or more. As DNA, the CDR3 is TGTGCCAGCAGTTTAGCGCTACGGGTGAACACTGAAGCTTTCTTT. This codes for CASSLALRVNTEAFF. V and J are TRBV12-3 or TRBV12-4 and TRBJ1-1; D is ambiguous. The ends were cut back, 0 bases at V and 0 bases at J, with 8 bases in the middle. The CDR3 spans 15 residues.

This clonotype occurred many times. CDR3 in amino acids: CATAQTGREMAEAFF. CDR3 coding DNA: TGTGCCACAGCCCAGACGGGCAGGGAGATGGCTGAAGCTTTCTTT. The V and J genes are TRBV5-4 and TRBJ1-1, with D possibly matching TRBD1 (5 bases). This CDR3 has 15 residues. Germline CDR1 reads SGHNT; CDR2 reads YYREEE (reference sequence). Trimming took 9 bases from V and 6 from J, leaving 24 bases between them.

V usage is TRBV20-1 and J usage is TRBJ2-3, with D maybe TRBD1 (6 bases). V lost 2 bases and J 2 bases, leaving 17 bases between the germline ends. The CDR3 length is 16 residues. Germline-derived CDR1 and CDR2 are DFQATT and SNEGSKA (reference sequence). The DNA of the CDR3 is TGCAGTGCTAGATTAGGTGTTGGGGGCCTCACAGATACGCAGTATTTT. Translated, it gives CSARLGVGGLTDTQYF.

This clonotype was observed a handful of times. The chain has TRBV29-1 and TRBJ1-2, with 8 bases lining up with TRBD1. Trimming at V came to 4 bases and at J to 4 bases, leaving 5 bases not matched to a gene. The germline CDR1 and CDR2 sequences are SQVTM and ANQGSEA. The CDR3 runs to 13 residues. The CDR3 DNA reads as TGCAGCGTTGGTACCGGGACAGGCTATGGCTACACCTTC. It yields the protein CSVGTGTGYGYTF.